These 22 T cell receptor beta chains were all obtained from the same sample, sequenced in a study of STAT3 mutations in large granular lymphocyte leukemia. General study results and limits: In T-cell large granular lymphocyte leukemia, about half of patients showed multiple immunodominant subclonotypes.

Data came from immunoSEQ multiplex PCR; TCRdb stores just in-frame clones and leaves some out. The sample holds around 17,000 clones, 84% seen once. These receptors' antigens are unknown. The sample consisted of peripheral blood mononuclear cells. The receptors here all came from a man aged 45-60 years with T-cell large granular lymphocyte leukemia. Some clones in this sample may be carry-over from other donors' samples.

This chain links TRBV7-9 with TRBJ2-1; TRBD2 agrees at 10 bases. The CDR3 sequence is 16 residues long. With 5 bases clipped from V and 3 bases from J, the junction kept 7 bases outside the gene matches. CDR1 and CDR2 from the germline V gene are SEHNR and FQNEAQ (reference sequence). CDR3 amino acids: CASSRGAGGRYNEQFF. CDR3 bases: TGTGCCAGCAGCCGGGGAGCGGGGGGGCGCTACAATGAGCAGTTCTTC. The variable domain in full, completed from reference TRBV7-9 and TRBJ2-1, reads DTGVSQNPRHKITKRGQNVTFRCDPISEHNRLYWYRQTLGQGPEFLTYFQNEAQLEKSRLLSDRFSAERPKGSFSTLEIQRTEQGDSAMYLCASSRGAGGRYNEQFFGPGTRLTVL.

The chain employs TRBV9 and TRBJ2-1, with 8 bases that match TRBD2. The V and J ends lost 0 bases and 5 bases, in that order; junction bases with no gene match: 13. Germline V gene data show CDR1 as SGDLS and CDR2 as YYNGEE. The CDR3 consists of 18 residues. CDR3 amino acids: CASSVGAGATGINNEQFF. The CDR3 coding sequence is TGTGCCAGCAGCGTAGGAGCGGGGGCCACGGGAATAAACAATGAGCAGTTCTTC.

The CDR3: CASSHIRGTGGTGELFF. Written as DNA, the CDR3 is TGTGCCAGCAGCCATATCCGTGGGACAGGGGGCACCGGGGAGCTGTTTTTT. The chain is built from TRBV14 and TRBJ2-2, with 11 bases matching TRBD1. Germline trimming cut 3 bases from V and 4 bases from J; bases unmatched to any gene: 7. The CDR3 is 17 residues long. The germline gives CDR1 SGHDN, CDR2 FVKESK. The whole variable domain, remainder taken from reference TRBV14 and TRBJ2-2, is EAGVTQFPSHSVIEKGQTVTLRCDPISGHDNLYWYRRVMGKEIKFLLHFVKESKQDESGMPNNRFLAERTGGTYSTLKVQPAELEDSGVYFCASSHIRGTGGTGELFFGEGSRLTVL.

This clone was detected a few times. The chain employs TRBV7-2 and TRBJ2-3, with a possible D match to TRBD2 (6 bases). V was cut by 0 bases and J by 4 bases, with 17 bases left in between. CDR1 is SGHTA, CDR2 FQGNSA, per germline. This CDR3 has 17 residues. This CDR3 is CASSLAMRGRGPDTQYF. The CDR3 region has the DNA TGTGCCAGCAGCTTAGCGATGCGGGGCCGCGGACCAGATACGCAGTATTTT.

The chain's CDR3 is CASSLDVLGTGNQPQHF. Here the CDR3 DNA reads TGCGCCAGCAGCTTGGATGTGCTGGGGACGGGCAATCAGCCCCAGCATTTT. The chain is built from TRBV5-1 and TRBJ1-5; TRBD1 might be the D (5 bases). The CDR3 extends over 17 amino acids. From germline, CDR1 is SGHRS and CDR2 YFSETQ. Trimming stripped 0 bases from V and 2 bases from J, with 15 bases between.

This sequence joins TRBV27 and TRBJ2-7, with D uncertain. V lost 5 bases and J 1 base, leaving 12 bases between the germline ends. Germline V gene data show CDR1 as MNHEY and CDR2 as SMNVEV (reference sequence). The CDR3 sequence is 14 residues long. DNA for the CDR3: TGTGCCAGCAGTGCGCTTCGGAAGTCCTACGAGCAGTACTTC. The encoded protein is CASSALRKSYEQYF.

The chain carries TRBV4-1 and TRBJ1-3; tentatively, D is TRBD1 (6 bases). CDR3 length: 17 amino acids. The germline V and J ends were trimmed by 3 bases and 4 bases, with 19 bases remaining between them. Germline CDR1 is MGHRA and CDR2 is YSYEKL. The CDR3 protein is CASSQGPASGGGNTIYF. CDR3 nucleotides: TGCGCCAGCAGCCAGGGACCGGCTTCCGGGGGCGGAAACACCATATATTTT.

This clone was recorded only once. This chain links TRBV7-9 with TRBJ2-3; 7 bases fit TRBD2. V was clipped by 4 bases and J by 6 bases; unmatched bases: 7. The V gene's germline CDR1 is SEHNR and CDR2 FQNEAQ (reference sequence). This CDR3 contains 14 residues. The CDR3 DNA follows: TGTGCCAGCAGCTCCTCTTTACTAGCGGATACGCAGTATTTT. It codes for CASSSSLLADTQYF.

The J gene is TRBJ1-2, the V gene TRBV4-3, with 9 positions matching TRBD1. Germline trimming cut 4 bases from V and 0 bases from J; bases unmatched to any gene: 9. Germline CDR1 LGHNA, CDR2 YSLEER. CDR3 length equals 17 residues. CDR3 sequence: CASSRTTGGTSNYGYTF. The CDR3 bases are TGCGCCAGCAGCCGAACGACAGGGGGAACTTCTAACTATGGCTACACCTTC.

The rearrangement uses TRBV6-5 and TRBJ2-7; TRBD1 might be the D (5 bases). The CDR3 is made up of 13 amino acids. Trimming removed 4 bases from V and 3 bases from J, with 10 bases in between. The germline CDR1 and CDR2 sequences are MNHEY and SVGAGI. The CDR3 DNA reads TGTGCCAGCAGTTCTTCAGGGTTCTACGAGCAGTACTTC. It translates to CASSSSGFYEQYF.

The genes are TRBV7-2 and TRBJ2-1; D unclear. V lost 1 base and J lost 3, with 10 bases in between. This CDR3 spans 15 amino acids. The germline gives CDR1 SGHTA, CDR2 FQGNSA. CDR3 in DNA: TGTGCCAGCAGCTTAGGCGGTGCCGTCTACAATGAGCAGTTCTTC. This sequence encodes CASSLGGAVYNEQFF.

V and J are TRBV9 and TRBJ2-1; no clear D gene. V was pared by 0 bases and J by 0 bases, with 7 bases between. The V gene's germline CDR1 is SGDLS and CDR2 YYNGEE. This CDR3 has 15 amino acids. The CDR3 is CASSVDLSSYNEQFF. In DNA form, the CDR3 reads TGTGCCAGCAGCGTAGACCTGAGCTCCTACAATGAGCAGTTCTTC.

V is TRBV7-9 and J is TRBJ2-5; TRBD2 matches at 10 bases. This CDR3 comprises 14 residues. The trim removed 5 bases at V and 3 bases at J, leaving 3 bases unmatched. Germline V gives CDR1 SEHNR, CDR2 FQNEAQ (reference sequence). As DNA, the CDR3 is TGTGCCAGCAGCCGGGGGACTAGCGAAGAGACCCAGTACTTC. Its protein is CASSRGTSEETQYF.

The genes are TRBV12-5 and TRBJ1-5; the D gene is possibly TRBD1 (6 bases). Looked up from germline, CDR1 is LGHNT and CDR2 is FRNRAP. The V end lost 7 bases, the J end lost 5 bases, and 15 bases lay between the germline ends. CDR3 length: 14 residues. The CDR3 reads CASAEGGRDQPQHF. The CDR3 DNA follows: TGTGCTAGTGCCGAGGGGGGGAGGGATCAGCCCCAGCATTTT.

The chain is built from TRBV6-1 and TRBJ2-1; either TRBD1 or TRBD2 may fit D (6 bases each). V was clipped by 3 bases and J by 6 bases, with 12 bases between them. There are 14 residues in the CDR3. CDR1 MNHNS and CDR2 SASEGT come from the germline V gene. The CDR3 nucleotides read TGTGCCAGCAGTGAGGGGGGCGCGATCAATGAGCAGTTCTTC. Translation gives CASSEGGAINEQFF.

The chain carries TRBV6-5 and TRBJ1-1, with D possibly matching TRBD1 (6 bases). V dropped 7 bases and J dropped 2 bases, with 8 bases sitting between them. Looked up from germline, CDR1 is MNHEY and CDR2 is SVGAGI. There are 12 residues in the CDR3. This CDR3 is CASKGHNTEAFF. The CDR3 DNA follows: TGTGCCAGCAAGGGACACAACACTGAAGCTTTCTTT.

The J gene is TRBJ1-2, the V gene TRBV7-2; 10 bases fit TRBD1. The CDR3 is made up of 17 amino acids. The germline V gene encodes CDR1 SGHTA and CDR2 FQGNSA. With 3 bases clipped from V and 0 bases from J, the junction kept 7 bases outside the gene matches. CDR3 residues: CASSLGTGDPSNYGYTF. CDR3 bases: TGTGCCAGCAGCTTGGGGACAGGGGACCCCTCTAACTATGGCTACACCTTC.

This clone has a single count. This chain uses TRBV5-1 with TRBJ2-3; D is unclear. Trimming cost V 1 base and J 10 bases, with 10 bases left between them. The CDR3 covers 12 residues. Germline CDR1 reads SGHRS; CDR2 reads YFSETQ. The CDR3 protein is CASSLSGRAQYF. The DNA of the CDR3 is TGCGCCAGCAGCTTGTCGGGTAGGGCGCAGTATTTT.

The J gene is TRBJ2-2, the V gene TRBV30; possibly TRBD1 for D (7 bases). The V gene's germline CDR1 is GTSNPN and CDR2 SVGIG (reference sequence). Between the trimmed V and J ends, which lost 3 bases and 6 bases, there was a span of 14 bases. There are 14 residues in the CDR3. CDR3 bases: TGTGCCTGGAGAGTGGGCAGGGGGGCCGGGGAGCTGTTTTTT. This codes for CAWRVGRGAGELFF.

The rearrangement links TRBV5-3 to TRBJ2-7; 8 bases agree with TRBD1. TRBV5-3 is known as an ORF, though its function is uncertain. This CDR3 spans 15 amino acids. Trimming took 3 bases from V and 0 from J; bases not matched to a gene: 5. CDR3: CARSSGTGGSYEQYF. The CDR3 nucleotides are TGTGCCAGAAGCTCCGGGACAGGTGGCTCCTACGAGCAGTACTTC.

The chain links TRBV7-9 to TRBJ2-3; the match to TRBD1 covers 7 bases. Trimming cost V 5 bases and J 2 bases; bases outside gene matches: 10. Germline CDR1 and CDR2: SEHNR and FQNEAQ (reference sequence). The CDR3 spans 16 residues. The CDR3 reads CASSPRDSGATDTQYF. CDR3 nucleotides: TGTGCCAGCAGCCCCCGGGACAGTGGGGCCACAGATACGCAGTATTTT.

The CDR3 region is CASSPRFVSGETQYF. The CDR3 DNA sequence: TGTGCCAGCAGCCCCCGATTTGTTAGCGGAGAGACCCAGTACTTC. The chain employs TRBV14 and TRBJ2-5; maybe TRBD2 (6 bases). The CDR3 runs 15 residues. Germline CDR1 SGHDN, CDR2 FVKESK. Trimming stripped 4 bases from V and 4 bases from J, with 16 bases between.